This TCR beta chain appears in the sequencing data of a study of Graves' ophthalmopathy and Graves' hyperthyroidism. Hyperthyroidism was new, under 2 months, in patients aged 18 to 65. This clonotype showed up many times. The V end lost 3 bases, the J end lost 4 bases, and 13 bases lay between the germline ends. This CDR3 is built from 14 residues. Germline CDR1 MNHEY, CDR2 SMNVEV (reference sequence). Amplification of the TCR beta CDR3 regions used RNA transcripts (as template). RT-PCR in the first round used HTBI primers; a second-round multiplex PCR followed. TCRdb independently ran MiXCR on the multiplex PCR reads; one entry per CDR3 protein. Of hundreds of thousands of distinct CDR3 sequences in the sample, 20% to 25% were seen once.

The clonotype originates from a young woman with stable Graves' hyperthyroidism. Some clones in this sample may be carry-over from other donors' samples. This sequence joins TRBV27 and TRBJ2-7; D uncertain. The sequenced sample was peripheral blood. In nucleotides, the CDR3 is TGTGCCAGCAGTTTGAGGAGCCTTCAATACGAGCAGTACTTC. Amino acids: CASSLRSLQYEQYF.